This T cell receptor beta chain was profiled in a study of blood T cell repertoires in COVID-19. Study background: PBMCs, B-cell-depleted T cells, or T cells were the source of the cDNA or gDNA that made up the material.

Original data processing: The assay estimated nucleated cells by amplifying reference gene primers. TCRdb's table, derived via immunoSEQ multiplex PCR, lists solely in-frame clones and lacks some. The V and J calls and clone size are taken from that table; D and trimming were inferred from the DNA. Among approximately 250,000 clones listed, approximately 85% were seen once. The CDR3 extends over 14 amino acids. Trimming at V came to 6 bases and at J to 2 bases, leaving 5 bases not matched to a gene. Germline V gives CDR1 SGHRS, CDR2 YFSETQ. Only a few counts were recorded for this clone. The receptor comes from a man in his forties or fifties with COVID-19, enrolled during active disease. The sequenced sample was peripheral blood. The chain recombines TRBV5-1 with TRBJ2-7, with 10 bases identical to TRBD1. The CDR3 region has the DNA TGCGCCAGCAACTCCGGACAGGGGGCCTACGAGCAGTACTTC. As protein: CASNSGQGAYEQYF.